One sample yielded the 5 T cell receptor beta chains listed below, sequenced in a study of shared clonotypes between healthy human individuals. Sequenced by immunoSEQ multiplex PCR; TCRdb stores in-frame clones only, minus some. The sample gives about 1.5 million clones, approximately 96% of which show up once; approximately 1.1% is in the top ten. Sequenced input: naive CD4+ T cells sorted from blood. The subset here: CD45RA+ positively selected. These receptors were obtained from a man aged 25 to 40 in good health.

The chain employs TRBV6-1 and TRBJ1-5; TRBD1 agrees at 9 bases. Per germline, CDR1 MNHNS and CDR2 SASEGT. The CDR3 has 16 amino acids. Trimming removed 4 bases from V and 4 bases from J; junction bases left unmatched: 8. The CDR3 DNA is TGTGCCAGCAGTGGTCGACAGGGGGTCTGGAATCAGCCCCAGCATTTT. It translates to CASSGRQGVWNQPQHF.

The CDR3 protein is CSVEVREKDTQYF. DNA of the CDR3: TGCAGCGTTGAAGTAAGGGAAAAAGATACGCAGTATTTT. The rearrangement links TRBV29-1 to TRBJ2-3, with D unclear. V shed 1 base and J shed 5 bases, with 10 bases lying between them. Germline V gene lookup returns CDR1 SQVTM and CDR2 ANQGSEA. The length of the CDR3 is 13 residues.

This sequence joins TRBV5-6 and TRBJ1-1, with 8 bases that match TRBD1. Germline-derived CDR1 and CDR2 are SGHDT and YYEEEE. CDR3 length equals 14 residues. The V segment lost 3 bases and the J segment 4 bases; nucleotides outside the gene matches: 5. CDR3 nucleotide sequence: TGTGCCAGCAGCTACAGGGGGGTTGGCACTGAAGCTTTCTTT. Protein: CASSYRGVGTEAFF.

This sequence joins TRBV18 and TRBJ1-1; 10 bases line up with TRBD1. This CDR3 comprises 17 residues. The V gene end was trimmed by 4 bases and the J gene end by 5 bases; junction bases not matched to a gene: 13. Germline values: CDR1 KGHSH, CDR2 LQKENI. For the CDR3, the DNA is TGTGCCAGCTCACAGAATCCCGCGGGACAGGGGAGGACTGAAGCTTTCTTT. It codes for CASSQNPAGQGRTEAFF.

The V and J genes are TRBV9 and TRBJ1-5; D is undetermined. CDR3 length: 14 residues. Germline V lookup: CDR1 SGDLS, CDR2 YYNGEE. The germline V and J ends were trimmed by 2 bases and 1 base, with 7 bases remaining between them. CDR3 nucleotides: TGTGCCAGCAGCGTCAGTCTGAGCAATCAGCCCCAGCATTTT. Its translation: CASSVSLSNQPQHF. The variable domain in full, with the rest retrieved from reference TRBV9 and TRBJ1-5, is DSGVTQTPKHLITATGQRVTLRCSPRSGDLSVYWYQQSLDQGLQFLIQYYNGEERAKGNILERFSAQQFPDLHSELNLSSLELGDSALYFCASSVSLSNQPQHFGDGTRLSIL.